Sequencing of this T cell receptor beta chain was carried out in a study of CD8+CD57+ T cells in acquired aplastic anemia. The overall study: Sorted CD4+ plus CD8+ cells gave DNA averaging around 3 ug.

CDR3 length equals 15 residues. CDR1 is MNHEY and CDR2 is SVGEGT in the germline V gene. Trimming cost V 5 bases and J 2 bases; bases outside gene matches: 4. Study-level findings and limits: Simpson's diversity of CD8+ cells was not significantly different in patients compared with controls.

It was patients with CD8+CD57+ cell expansion by flow cytometry who were chosen for sequencing. Researchers used genomic DNA as the template to profile TCR beta VDJ and CDR3. MiXCR, run by TCRdb on the reads, gives a single entry per CDR3 protein. The table shows roughly 250,000 distinct CDR3 sequences, with around 82% occurring only once. Notes on this clonotype: Its antigen is not known.

The chain joins TRBV6-2 or TRBV6-3 to TRBJ1-1, with TRBD1 matching over 11 bases. The specimen was sorted CD4+, CD8+, or CD8+CD57+ T cells (not recorded which) from PBMCs. The clonotype comes from a human donor with aplastic anemia. As DNA, the CDR3 is TGTGCCAGCAGTGCCGGGACAGGGGGTAACACTGAAGCTTTCTTT. Translated, it gives CASSAGTGGNTEAFF.